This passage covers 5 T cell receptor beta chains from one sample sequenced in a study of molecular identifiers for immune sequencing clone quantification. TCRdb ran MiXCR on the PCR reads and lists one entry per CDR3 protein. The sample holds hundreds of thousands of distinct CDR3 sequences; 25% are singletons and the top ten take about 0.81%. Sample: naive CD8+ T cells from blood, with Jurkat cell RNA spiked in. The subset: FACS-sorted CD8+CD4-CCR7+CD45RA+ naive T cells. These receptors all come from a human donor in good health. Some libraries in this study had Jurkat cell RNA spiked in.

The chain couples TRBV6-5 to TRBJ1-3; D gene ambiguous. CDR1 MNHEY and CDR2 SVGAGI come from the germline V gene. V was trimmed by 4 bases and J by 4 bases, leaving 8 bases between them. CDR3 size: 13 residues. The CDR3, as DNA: TGTGCCAGCAGTTTAGGGTACGGAAACACCATATATTTT. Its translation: CASSLGYGNTIYF.

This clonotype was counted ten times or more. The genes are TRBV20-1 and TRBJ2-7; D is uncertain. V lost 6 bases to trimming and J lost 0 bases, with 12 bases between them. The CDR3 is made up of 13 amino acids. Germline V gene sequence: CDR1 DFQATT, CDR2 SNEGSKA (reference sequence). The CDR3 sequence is CSARGPISYEQYF. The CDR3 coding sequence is TGCAGTGCCCGAGGACCGATCTCCTACGAGCAGTACTTC.

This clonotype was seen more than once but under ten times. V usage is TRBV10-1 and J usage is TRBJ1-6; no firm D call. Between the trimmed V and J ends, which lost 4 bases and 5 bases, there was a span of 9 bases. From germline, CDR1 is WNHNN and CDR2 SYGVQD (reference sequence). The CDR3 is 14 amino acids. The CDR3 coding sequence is TGCGCCAGCAGTGCTTCGGGGAATAATTCACCCCTCCACTTT. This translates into CASSASGNNSPLHF.

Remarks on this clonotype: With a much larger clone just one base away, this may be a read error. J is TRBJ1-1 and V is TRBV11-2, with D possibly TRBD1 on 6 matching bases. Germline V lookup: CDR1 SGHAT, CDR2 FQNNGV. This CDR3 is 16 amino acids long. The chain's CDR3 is CAGSLQGSYMNTEAFF. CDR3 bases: TGTGCCGGCAGCCTACAGGGATCCTACATGAACACTGAAGCTTTCTTT.

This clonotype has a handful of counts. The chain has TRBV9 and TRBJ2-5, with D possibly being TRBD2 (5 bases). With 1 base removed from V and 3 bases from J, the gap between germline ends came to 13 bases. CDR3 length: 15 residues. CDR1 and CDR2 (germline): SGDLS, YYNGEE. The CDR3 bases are TGTGCCAGCAGCGTATTCGGGGATTTGGAAGAGACCCAGTACTTC. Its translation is CASSVFGDLEETQYF.